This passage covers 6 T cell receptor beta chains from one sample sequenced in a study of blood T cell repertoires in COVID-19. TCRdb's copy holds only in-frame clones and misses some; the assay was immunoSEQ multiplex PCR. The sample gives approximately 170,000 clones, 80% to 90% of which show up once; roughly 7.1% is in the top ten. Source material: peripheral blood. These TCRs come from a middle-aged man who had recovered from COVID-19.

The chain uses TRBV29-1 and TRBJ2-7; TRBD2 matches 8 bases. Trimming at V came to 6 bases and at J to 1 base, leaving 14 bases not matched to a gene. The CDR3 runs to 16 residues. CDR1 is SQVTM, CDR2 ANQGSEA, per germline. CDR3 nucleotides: TGCAGCGTCCGTGGACACTCGTTAGCGGGATCCTACGAGCAGTACTTC. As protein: CSVRGHSLAGSYEQYF.

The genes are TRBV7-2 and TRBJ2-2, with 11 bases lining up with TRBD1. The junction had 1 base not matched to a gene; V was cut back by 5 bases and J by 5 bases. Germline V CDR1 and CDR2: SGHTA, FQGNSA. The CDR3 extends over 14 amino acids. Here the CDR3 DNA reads TGTGCCAGCAGCGGGACAGGGGGGACCGGGGAGCTGTTTTTT. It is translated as CASSGTGGTGELFF.

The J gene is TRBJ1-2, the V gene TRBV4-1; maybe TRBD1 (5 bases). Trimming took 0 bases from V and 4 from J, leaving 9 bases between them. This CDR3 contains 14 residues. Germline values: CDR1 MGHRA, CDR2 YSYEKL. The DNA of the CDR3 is TGCGCCAGCAGCCAAGAGGGGGGGTCCTATGGCTACACCTTC. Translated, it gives CASSQEGGSYGYTF.

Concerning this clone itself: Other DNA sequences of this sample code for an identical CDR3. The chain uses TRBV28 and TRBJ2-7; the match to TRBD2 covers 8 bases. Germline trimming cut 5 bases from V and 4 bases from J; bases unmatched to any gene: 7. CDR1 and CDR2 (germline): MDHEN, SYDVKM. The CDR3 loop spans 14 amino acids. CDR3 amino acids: CASSTGTRGYEQYF. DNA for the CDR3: TGTGCCAGCAGTACCGGGACTAGGGGGTACGAGCAGTACTTC.

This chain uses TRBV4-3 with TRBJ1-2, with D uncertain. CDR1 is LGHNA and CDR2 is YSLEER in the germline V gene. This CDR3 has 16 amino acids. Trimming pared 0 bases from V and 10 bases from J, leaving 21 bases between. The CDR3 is CASSQDFRQPFLDYTF. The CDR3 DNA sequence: TGCGCCAGCAGCCAAGATTTCAGGCAGCCGTTCTTGGACTACACCTTC.

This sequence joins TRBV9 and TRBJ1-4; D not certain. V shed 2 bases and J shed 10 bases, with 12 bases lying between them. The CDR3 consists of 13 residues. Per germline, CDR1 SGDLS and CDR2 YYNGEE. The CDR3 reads CASSVENTGKLFF. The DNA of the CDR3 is TGTGCCAGCAGCGTGGAGAACACCGGAAAACTGTTTTTT. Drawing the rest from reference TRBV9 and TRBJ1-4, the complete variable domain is DSGVTQTPKHLITATGQRVTLRCSPRSGDLSVYWYQQSLDQGLQFLIQYYNGEERAKGNILERFSAQQFPDLHSELNLSSLELGDSALYFCASSVENTGKLFFGSGTQLSVL.